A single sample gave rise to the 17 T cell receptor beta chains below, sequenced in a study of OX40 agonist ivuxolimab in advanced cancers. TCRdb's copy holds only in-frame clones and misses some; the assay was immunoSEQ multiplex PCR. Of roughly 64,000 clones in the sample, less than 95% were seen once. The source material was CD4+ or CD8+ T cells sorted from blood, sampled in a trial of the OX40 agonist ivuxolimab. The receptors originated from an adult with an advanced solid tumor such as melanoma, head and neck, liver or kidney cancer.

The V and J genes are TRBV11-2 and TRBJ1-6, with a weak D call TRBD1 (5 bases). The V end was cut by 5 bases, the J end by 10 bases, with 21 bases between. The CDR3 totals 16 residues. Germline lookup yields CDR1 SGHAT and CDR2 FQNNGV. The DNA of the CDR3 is TGTGCCAGCAGCCCGAGGTCGGGACTCGGTTTGTCACCCCTCCACTTT. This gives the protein CASSPRSGLGLSPLHF.

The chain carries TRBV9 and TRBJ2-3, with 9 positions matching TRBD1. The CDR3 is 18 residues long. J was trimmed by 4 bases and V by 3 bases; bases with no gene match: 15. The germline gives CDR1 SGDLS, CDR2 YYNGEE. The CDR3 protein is CASSAGTGGATKADTQYF. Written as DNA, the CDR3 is TGTGCCAGCAGCGCGGGTACAGGGGGCGCAACAAAAGCAGATACGCAGTATTTT.

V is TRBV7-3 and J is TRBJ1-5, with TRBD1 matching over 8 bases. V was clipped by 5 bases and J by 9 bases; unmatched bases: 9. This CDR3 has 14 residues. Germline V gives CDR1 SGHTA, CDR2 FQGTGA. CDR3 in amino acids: CASSPRQGKWPQHF. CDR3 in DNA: TGTGCCAGCAGCCCTCGACAGGGGAAGTGGCCCCAGCATTTT.

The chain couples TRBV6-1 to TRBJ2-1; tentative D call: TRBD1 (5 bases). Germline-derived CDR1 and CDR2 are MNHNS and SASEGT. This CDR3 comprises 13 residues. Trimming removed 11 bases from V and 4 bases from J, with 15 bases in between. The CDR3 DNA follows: TGTGCCGCCCATTTGGGGCTTTACAATGAGCAGTTCTTC. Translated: CAAHLGLYNEQFF.

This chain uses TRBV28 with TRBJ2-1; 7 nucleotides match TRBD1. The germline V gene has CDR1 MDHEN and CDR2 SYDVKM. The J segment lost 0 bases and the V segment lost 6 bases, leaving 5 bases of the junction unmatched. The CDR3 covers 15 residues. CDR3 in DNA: TGTGCCAGCAGCCTACAGGGGTACTCCTACAATGAGCAGTTCTTC. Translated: CASSLQGYSYNEQFF.

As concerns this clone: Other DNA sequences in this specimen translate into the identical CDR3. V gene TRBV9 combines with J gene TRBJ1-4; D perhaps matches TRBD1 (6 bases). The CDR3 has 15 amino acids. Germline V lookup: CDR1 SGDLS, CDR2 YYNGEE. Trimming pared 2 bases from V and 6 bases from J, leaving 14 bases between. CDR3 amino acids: CASSVRGELDEKLFF. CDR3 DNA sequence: TGTGCCAGCAGCGTGAGGGGGGAGTTGGATGAAAAACTGTTTTTT.

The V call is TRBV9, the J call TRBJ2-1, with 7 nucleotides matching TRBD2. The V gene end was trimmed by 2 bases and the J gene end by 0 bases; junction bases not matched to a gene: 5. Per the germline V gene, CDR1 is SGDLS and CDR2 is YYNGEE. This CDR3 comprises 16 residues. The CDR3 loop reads CASSVSSGRSYNEQFF. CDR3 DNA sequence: TGTGCCAGCAGCGTTTCTAGCGGACGCTCCTACAATGAGCAGTTCTTC.

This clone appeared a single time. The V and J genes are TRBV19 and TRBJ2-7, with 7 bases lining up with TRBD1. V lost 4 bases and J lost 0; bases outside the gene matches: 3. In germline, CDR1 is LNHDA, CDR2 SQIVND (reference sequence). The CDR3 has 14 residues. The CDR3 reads CASSRRQGSYEQYF. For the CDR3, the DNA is TGTGCCAGTAGTAGGAGACAGGGCTCCTACGAGCAGTACTTC.

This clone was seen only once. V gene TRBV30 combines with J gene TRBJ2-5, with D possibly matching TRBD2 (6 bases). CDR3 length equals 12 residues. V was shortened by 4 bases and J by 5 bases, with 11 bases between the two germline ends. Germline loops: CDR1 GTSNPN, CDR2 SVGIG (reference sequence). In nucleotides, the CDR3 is TGTGCCTGGATGGGGGGAGGTGAGACCCAGTACTTC. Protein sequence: CAWMGGGETQYF.

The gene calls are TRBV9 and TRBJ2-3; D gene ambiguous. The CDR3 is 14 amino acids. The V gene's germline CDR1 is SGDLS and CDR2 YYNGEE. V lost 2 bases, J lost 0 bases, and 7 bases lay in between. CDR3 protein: CASSVRSSTDTQYF. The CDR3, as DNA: TGTGCCAGCAGCGTTAGGTCGAGCACAGATACGCAGTATTTT.

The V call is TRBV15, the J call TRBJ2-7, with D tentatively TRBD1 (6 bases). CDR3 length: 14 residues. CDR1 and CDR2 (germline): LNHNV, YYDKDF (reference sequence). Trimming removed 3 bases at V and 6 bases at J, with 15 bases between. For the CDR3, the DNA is TGTGCCACCAGCAGTATATCCACAGGGACCGAGCAGTACTTC. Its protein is CATSSISTGTEQYF.

In DNA form, the CDR3 reads TGTGCCAGCAGCCACCCTAAGAGCTCCTACAATGAGCAGTTCTTC. As protein: CASSHPKSSYNEQFF. The chain combines TRBV7-8 with TRBJ2-1; the D is unclear. This CDR3 is 15 amino acids long. Germline CDR1 reads SGHVS; CDR2 reads FQNEAQ. Trimming took off 5 bases at V and 0 bases at J, with 11 bases between the two ends.

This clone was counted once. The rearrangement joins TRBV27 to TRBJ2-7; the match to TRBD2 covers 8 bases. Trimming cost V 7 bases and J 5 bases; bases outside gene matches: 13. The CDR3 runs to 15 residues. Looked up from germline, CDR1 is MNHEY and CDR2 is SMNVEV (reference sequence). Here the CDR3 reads CASTRSGRALDEQYF. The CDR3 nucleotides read TGTGCCAGCACCCGATCCGGGAGGGCCCTCGACGAGCAGTACTTC.

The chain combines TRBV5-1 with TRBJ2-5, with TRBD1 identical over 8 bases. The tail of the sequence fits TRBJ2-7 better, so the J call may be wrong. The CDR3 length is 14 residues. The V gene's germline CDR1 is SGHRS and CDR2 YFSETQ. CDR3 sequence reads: CASSWGRGLGEQYF. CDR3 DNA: TGCGCCAGCAGCTGGGGCAGGGGGCTGGGCGAGCAGTACTTC.

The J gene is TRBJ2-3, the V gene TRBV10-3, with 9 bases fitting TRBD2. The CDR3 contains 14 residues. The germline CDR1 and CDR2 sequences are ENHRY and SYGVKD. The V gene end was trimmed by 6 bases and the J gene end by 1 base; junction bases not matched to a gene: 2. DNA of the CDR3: TGTGCCATCAGATTAGCGGGGGGCACAGATACGCAGTATTTT. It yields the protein CAIRLAGGTDTQYF.

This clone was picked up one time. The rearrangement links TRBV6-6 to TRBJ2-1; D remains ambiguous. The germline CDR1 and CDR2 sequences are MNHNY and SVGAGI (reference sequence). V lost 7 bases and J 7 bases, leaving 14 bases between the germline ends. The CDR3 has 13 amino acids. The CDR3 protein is CASTLWSENEQFF. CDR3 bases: TGTGCCAGCACCCTATGGTCGGAGAATGAGCAGTTCTTC.

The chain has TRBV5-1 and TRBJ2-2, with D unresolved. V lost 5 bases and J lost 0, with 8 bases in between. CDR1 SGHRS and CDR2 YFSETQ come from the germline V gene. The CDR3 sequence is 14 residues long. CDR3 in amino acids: CASSVSANTGELFF. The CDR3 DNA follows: TGCGCCAGCAGTGTCTCAGCGAACACCGGGGAGCTGTTTTTT.